These 21 T cell receptor beta chains were sequenced from one sample in a study of T cell repertoires in cytomegalovirus infection. For these TCRs, the target antigens are not known. TCRdb fed the reads into MiXCR, producing one record per CDR3 protein. The sample has roughly 500,000 distinct CDR3 sequences; around 30% are singletons. The source material was cultured PBMCs, sampled from culture after CMV antigen stimulation. These TCRs come from a human donor in good health (CMV status not recorded). Some clones in this sample may be carry-over from other donors' samples.

J is TRBJ2-2 and V is TRBV4-1; tentative D call: TRBD2 (5 bases). V dropped 2 bases and J dropped 1 base, with 8 bases sitting between them. The CDR3 is made up of 15 amino acids. CDR1 is MGHRA, CDR2 YSYEKL, per germline. Here the CDR3 reads CASSQNAGNTGELFF. For the CDR3, the DNA is TGCGCCAGCAGCCAAAACGCGGGGAACACCGGGGAGCTGTTTTTT.

The chain combines TRBV11-2 with TRBJ2-1, with 9 bases matching TRBD2. The CDR3 is made up of 15 amino acids. The trim removed 6 bases at V and 7 bases at J, leaving 10 bases unmatched. Germline loops: CDR1 SGHAT, CDR2 FQNNGV. The CDR3: CASRPIAGVNNEQFF. Here the CDR3 DNA reads TGTGCCAGCAGACCAATAGCGGGAGTGAATAATGAGCAGTTCTTC. The whole variable domain, filled in from reference TRBV11-2 and TRBJ2-1, reads EAGVAQSPRYKIIEKRQSVAFWCNPISGHATLYWYQQILGQGPKLLIQFQNNGVVDDSQLPKDRFSAERLKGVDSTLKIQPAKLEDSAVYLCASRPIAGVNNEQFFGPGTRLTVL.

The chain uses TRBV6-1 and TRBJ1-5; unclear D gene. The CDR3 has 11 residues. Trimming removed 6 bases from V and 4 bases from J, with 4 bases in between. The germline V gene has CDR1 MNHNS and CDR2 SASEGT. The CDR3 coding sequence is TGTGCCAGCAGACTTAATCAGCCCCAGCATTTT. It translates to CASRLNQPQHF.

This clonotype was detected only a few times. The V gene is TRBV7-9, the J gene TRBJ2-7; D gene ambiguous. Deletions cut 1 base from V and 4 bases from J, with 8 bases between. From germline, CDR1 is SEHNR and CDR2 FQNEAQ (reference sequence). This CDR3 has 13 residues. CDR3 nucleotide sequence: TGTGCCAGCAGCTTAGATAGAATTTACGAGCAGTACTTC. Its protein product is CASSLDRIYEQYF. The full variable domain, in which reference TRBV7-9 and TRBJ2-7 provide the parts outside the CDR3, is DTGVSQNPRHKITKRGQNVTFRCDPISEHNRLYWYRQTLGQGPEFLTYFQNEAQLEKSRLLSDRFSAERPKGSFSTLEIQRTEQGDSAMYLCASSLDRIYEQYFGPGTRLTVT.

This clonotype came up a few times. The V call is TRBV14, the J call TRBJ1-1; D might be TRBD1 (5 bases). Trimming took 2 bases from V and 1 from J, leaving 11 bases between them. Per germline, CDR1 SGHDN and CDR2 FVKESK. The CDR3 has 15 amino acids. CDR3 loop: CASSQFRVQNTEAFF. CDR3 nucleotides: TGTGCCAGCAGCCAATTCAGGGTTCAGAACACTGAAGCTTTCTTT.

This clonotype was seen only a few times. The V gene is TRBV6-5, the J gene TRBJ2-3; the D gene is possibly TRBD2 (6 bases). The V gene's germline CDR1 is MNHEY and CDR2 SVGAGI. The CDR3 sequence is 15 residues long. V shed 0 bases and J shed 2 bases, with 9 bases lying between them. Here the CDR3 reads CASSYSGGDTDTQYF. CDR3 in DNA: TGTGCCAGCAGTTACTCGGGCGGGGACACAGATACGCAGTATTTT.

The rearrangement links TRBV4-3 to TRBJ2-5, with no clear D. Per germline, CDR1 LGHNA and CDR2 YSLEER. V shed 0 bases and J shed 10 bases, with 15 bases lying between them. The CDR3 has 14 amino acids. This CDR3 reads CASSQDLWPLDQYF. The CDR3 DNA reads TGCGCCAGCAGCCAAGATCTATGGCCCTTAGACCAGTACTTC.

About this clonotype itself: A much larger clone differs from this one at a single base, so this may be a read error. The chain combines TRBV12-3 or TRBV12-4 with TRBJ2-1, with D perhaps matching TRBD1 (5 bases). The CDR3 sequence is 16 residues long. CDR3 in amino acids: CASSPIQQVGYNEQLF. CDR3 DNA: TGTGCCAGCAGCCCAATTCAACAGGTTGGTTACAATGAGCAGTTGTTC.

CDR3 in amino acids: CASRETSVYNEQFF. CDR3 DNA: TGTGCCAGCAGGGAGACTAGCGTATACAATGAGCAGTTCTTC. This chain joins TRBV27 and TRBJ2-1, with TRBD2 matching over 8 bases. V lost 6 bases, J lost 4 bases, and 5 bases stayed unmatched. CDR3 length: 14 residues. Germline-derived CDR1 and CDR2 are MNHEY and SMNVEV (reference sequence).

The V and J genes are TRBV4-2 and TRBJ2-1; 12 bases line up with TRBD2. Germline V gene sequence: CDR1 LGHNA, CDR2 YNFKEQ. The CDR3 length is 15 residues. Unmatched junction bases numbered 7, after V lost 4 bases and J lost 9 bases. CDR3 sequence: CASSRLLAGGSEQFF. CDR3 nucleotides: TGTGCCAGCAGCCGACTACTAGCGGGAGGATCTGAGCAGTTCTTC.

This clonotype was counted at least ten times. The chain couples TRBV7-2 to TRBJ2-7; no firm D call. V was clipped by 5 bases and J by 2 bases, with 10 bases between them. Germline V CDR1 and CDR2: SGHTA, FQGNSA. The CDR3 length is 13 residues. CDR3 sequence (DNA): TGTGCCAGCAGCCCCTTTGCGGCCTACGAGCAGTACTTC. Amino acids: CASSPFAAYEQYF. The complete variable domain, with remaining parts taken from reference TRBV7-2 and TRBJ2-7, reads GAGVSQSPSNKVTEKGKDVELRCDPISGHTALYWYRQSLGQGLEFLIYFQGNSAPDKSGLPSDRFSAERTGGSVSTLTIQRTQQEDSAVYLCASSPFAAYEQYFGPGTRLTVT.

This clonotype was found a few times. The chain is built from TRBV18 and TRBJ1-5, with D maybe TRBD1 (6 bases). The germline V gene encodes CDR1 KGHSH and CDR2 LQKENI. The CDR3 is made up of 15 amino acids. V gave up 0 bases and J gave up 5 bases, with 11 bases separating them. The CDR3 DNA follows: TGTGCCAGCTCACCACCGCCGACAGGCCATCAGCCCCAGCATTTT. Amino acid sequence: CASSPPPTGHQPQHF.

This clonotype has just a few counts. The chain recombines TRBV12-3 or TRBV12-4 with TRBJ2-3; D is tentatively TRBD1 or TRBD2 (5 bases each). This CDR3 has 13 amino acids. V lost 9 bases and J lost 3, with 13 bases in between. The DNA of the CDR3 is TGTGCCAGTAGCCGAGAGGGGACAGATACGCAGTATTTT. Amino acids: CASSREGTDTQYF.

This clonotype was detected many times. The chain recombines TRBV7-2 with TRBJ2-3; D is uncertain. Trimming shortened V by 1 base and J by 0 bases, and 11 bases separated the two germline ends. The CDR3 loop spans 16 amino acids. The germline CDR1 and CDR2 sequences are SGHTA and FQGNSA. The CDR3 is CASSLGIGPSTDTQYF. Here the CDR3 DNA reads TGTGCCAGCAGCTTAGGTATAGGGCCTAGCACAGATACGCAGTATTTT. Combining the CDR3 with reference TRBV7-2 and TRBJ2-3 gives the whole variable domain GAGVSQSPSNKVTEKGKDVELRCDPISGHTALYWYRQSLGQGLEFLIYFQGNSAPDKSGLPSDRFSAERTGGSVSTLTIQRTQQEDSAVYLCASSLGIGPSTDTQYFGPGTRLTVL.

The chain employs TRBV3-1 and TRBJ1-1; D not certain. The CDR3 consists of 13 residues. Germline V gives CDR1 LGHDT, CDR2 YNNKEL (reference sequence). Trimming removed 4 bases from V and 1 base from J, with 7 bases in between. CDR3 in amino acids: CASSPSPNTEAFF. The CDR3 DNA sequence: TGTGCCAGCAGCCCCTCCCCGAACACTGAAGCTTTCTTT.

The gene calls are TRBV20-1 and TRBJ2-1; the D is unclear. Germline V gives CDR1 DFQATT, CDR2 SNEGSKA (reference sequence). Trimming took 3 bases from V and 6 from J, leaving 18 bases between them. This CDR3 is 15 amino acids long. DNA of the CDR3: TGCAGTGCTAGGGGCTTTGACTTGTCCGGCAATGAGCAGTTCTTC. This codes for CSARGFDLSGNEQFF.

This clonotype was seen once. This rearrangement joins TRBV14 to TRBJ2-1; D is ambiguous. V shed 4 bases and J shed 7 bases, with 14 bases lying between them. Germline V gives CDR1 SGHDN, CDR2 FVKESK. The CDR3 covers 14 residues. The CDR3 bases are TGTGCCAGCAGCCCCATGAGAAAGTTTAATGAGCAGTTCTTC. It translates to CASSPMRKFNEQFF.

The rearrangement uses TRBV6-2 or TRBV6-3 and TRBJ2-3; the match to TRBD1 covers 9 bases. In germline, CDR1 is MNHEY, CDR2 SVGEGT. This CDR3 region has 18 residues. V lost 2 bases to trimming and J lost 3 bases; unmatched junction nucleotides: 12. CDR3 sequence (DNA): TGTGCCAGCAGTTACCCCCTCACAGGGGGCGAAAGGACAGATACGCAGTATTTT. Translation gives CASSYPLTGGERTDTQYF.

The chain carries TRBV7-8 and TRBJ2-1, with 14 bases fitting TRBD2. With V trimmed by 6 bases and J by 13 bases, 8 bases remained unmatched. The germline V gene has CDR1 SGHVS and CDR2 FQNEAQ. The CDR3 is 14 amino acids. Here the CDR3 reads CASRPGLAGADQFF. DNA of the CDR3: TGTGCCAGCAGACCGGGACTAGCGGGAGCTGATCAGTTCTTC.

This clonotype came up many times. The J gene is TRBJ2-6, the V gene TRBV7-2; TRBD1 matches at 11 bases. CDR1 SGHTA and CDR2 FQGNSA come from the germline V gene. The CDR3 has 19 residues. V lost 5 bases to trimming and J lost 0 bases; unmatched junction nucleotides: 9. The DNA of the CDR3 is TGTGCCAGCAGCCGAATAGGACAGGGGGCGGGCTCTGGGGCCAACGTCCTGACTTTC. Translating it yields CASSRIGQGAGSGANVLTF.

This chain links TRBV6-1 with TRBJ2-7; D perhaps matches TRBD2 (6 bases). The germline V and J ends were trimmed by 2 bases and 5 bases, with 19 bases remaining between them. The CDR3 has 16 residues. Germline loops: CDR1 MNHNS, CDR2 SASEGT. CDR3 DNA sequence: TGTGCCAGCAGTGAAATCCCCGGGACTGGGAAGGACGAGCAGTACTTC. This encodes CASSEIPGTGKDEQYF.